This entry lists 30 T cell receptor beta chains sequenced from one sample in a study of OX40 agonist ivuxolimab in advanced cancers. Profiled with immunoSEQ multiplex PCR; TCRdb holds only in-frame clones, not every one. The sample holds roughly 120,000 clones, about nine tenths seen once. Sequenced material: CD4+ or CD8+ T cells sorted from blood, taken in a trial of the OX40 agonist ivuxolimab. These receptors were obtained from an adult with an advanced solid tumor such as melanoma, head and neck, liver or kidney cancer.

The genes are TRBV6-6 and TRBJ2-6; D gene uncertain. The CDR3 runs 13 residues. Germline loops: CDR1 MNHNY, CDR2 SVGAGI (reference sequence). Trimming removed 4 bases from V and 0 bases from J, with 1 base in between. The DNA of the CDR3 is TGTGCCAGCAGTTCCTCTGGGGCCAACGTCCTGACTTTC. This translates into CASSSSGANVLTF.

The chain employs TRBV6-5 and TRBJ1-1, with 7 bases lining up with TRBD1. The CDR3 length is 14 residues. V trimming: 4 bases; J trimming: 4 bases; junction bases outside the gene matches: 6. Germline CDR1 MNHEY, CDR2 SVGAGI. The CDR3 loop is CASSLGGAGTEAFF. The CDR3 bases are TGTGCCAGCAGTTTAGGGGGCGCGGGCACTGAAGCTTTCTTT.

The gene calls are TRBV6-6 and TRBJ2-7; D gene ambiguous. CDR3 length: 13 amino acids. Between the trimmed V and J ends, which lost 0 bases and 2 bases, there was a span of 5 bases. Germline CDR1 and CDR2: MNHNY and SVGAGI (reference sequence). The chain's CDR3 is CASSYSGTYEQYF. CDR3 nucleotides: TGTGCCAGCAGTTACTCGGGGACCTACGAGCAGTACTTC.

The chain uses TRBV5-8 and TRBJ1-2; no clear D gene. Germline CDR1 and CDR2: SGHTS and YDEGEE. V dropped 4 bases and J dropped 4 bases, with 20 bases sitting between them. This CDR3 region has 16 residues. The CDR3 loop reads CASSPVEQGPPYGYTF. In nucleotides, the CDR3 is TGTGCCAGCAGCCCGGTCGAACAAGGGCCTCCCTATGGCTACACCTTC.

The gene calls are TRBV6-5 and TRBJ2-7, with TRBD1 identical over 9 bases. The CDR3 covers 13 residues. The germline V gene has CDR1 MNHEY and CDR2 SVGAGI. Unmatched junction bases numbered 3, after V lost 5 bases and J lost 4 bases. The CDR3 coding sequence is TGTGCCAGCAGTAGGGACAGGGATTACGAGCAGTACTTC. Amino acids: CASSRDRDYEQYF.

This chain uses TRBV7-2 with TRBJ2-1; weak D call: TRBD1 (6 bases). The germline V and J ends were trimmed by 6 bases and 6 bases, with 15 bases remaining between them. Germline V gives CDR1 SGHTA, CDR2 FQGNSA. This CDR3 comprises 14 residues. This CDR3 is CASRQTGRFNEQFF. The CDR3 DNA reads as TGTGCCAGCAGGCAGACAGGACGATTCAATGAGCAGTTCTTC. The variable domain in full, with the rest retrieved from reference TRBV7-2 and TRBJ2-1, is GAGVSQSPSNKVTEKGKDVELRCDPISGHTALYWYRQSLGQGLEFLIYFQGNSAPDKSGLPSDRFSAERTGGSVSTLTIQRTQQEDSAVYLCASRQTGRFNEQFFGPGTRLTVL.

The genes are TRBV7-8 and TRBJ1-1; no clear D. Germline CDR1 SGHVS, CDR2 FQNEAQ. The CDR3 has 14 amino acids. V was clipped by 6 bases and J by 2 bases, with 13 bases between them. The DNA of the CDR3 is TGTGCCAGCAGTAACAGACGAAATAACACTGAAGCTTTCTTT. It codes for CASSNRRNNTEAFF.

V usage is TRBV27 and J usage is TRBJ2-6; D perhaps matches TRBD2 (5 bases). Trimming left V 6 bases short and J 4 bases short, with 10 bases between. This CDR3 contains 14 residues. CDR1 and CDR2 from the germline V gene are MNHEY and SMNVEV (reference sequence). CDR3 in amino acids: CASREDPGANVLTF. The CDR3 bases are TGTGCCAGCAGGGAGGATCCCGGGGCCAACGTCCTGACTTTC.

J is TRBJ2-1 and V is TRBV7-3; D is possibly TRBD1 or TRBD2 (6 bases each). This CDR3 contains 12 residues. Between the trimmed V and J ends, which lost 3 bases and 9 bases, there was a span of 9 bases. Germline lookup yields CDR1 SGHTA and CDR2 FQGTGA. CDR3 in amino acids: CASSLGGGEQFF. In nucleotides, the CDR3 is TGTGCCAGCAGCTTGGGGGGCGGTGAGCAGTTCTTC.

This rearrangement joins TRBV29-1 to TRBJ2-1; D is undetermined. Trimming removed 8 bases at V and 1 base at J, with 15 bases between. Germline CDR1 reads SQVTM; CDR2 reads ANQGSEA. CDR3 length equals 14 residues. In DNA form, the CDR3 reads TGCAGCCAGACGGGTCTCGGTTCCTACAATGAGCAGTTCTTC. Translating it yields CSQTGLGSYNEQFF.

The chain uses TRBV11-2 and TRBJ1-5, with TRBD1 matching over 7 bases. This CDR3 has 16 amino acids. The V gene end was trimmed by 2 bases and the J gene end by 4 bases; junction bases not matched to a gene: 8. The germline CDR1 and CDR2 sequences are SGHAT and FQNNGV. The CDR3: CASSLSPGQPNQPQHF. DNA of the CDR3: TGTGCCAGCAGCTTATCACCGGGACAGCCTAATCAGCCCCAGCATTTT.

The rearrangement joins TRBV27 to TRBJ2-3, with 11 bases identical to TRBD2. Germline CDR1 reads MNHEY; CDR2 reads SMNVEV (reference sequence). V lost 6 bases and J lost 1; bases outside the gene matches: 6. This CDR3 has 16 amino acids. Here the CDR3 reads CASSSAGLAGTDTQYF. The CDR3, as DNA: TGTGCCAGCAGCAGCGCGGGACTAGCGGGCACAGATACGCAGTATTTT.

CDR3 in DNA: TGTGCCAGTAGGATCCGTAACGTCGTAGTCAATCAGCCCCAGCATTTT. Amino acid sequence: CASRIRNVVVNQPQHF. V and J are TRBV19 and TRBJ1-5; the D is unclear. CDR3 length: 16 amino acids. Trimming took 6 bases from V and 3 from J, leaving 18 bases between them. Germline CDR1 is LNHDA and CDR2 is SQIVND (reference sequence).

This chain joins TRBV25-1 and TRBJ1-1; TRBD1 is a possible D gene (6 bases). Germline CDR1 is MGHDK and CDR2 is SYGVNS. Trimming shortened V by 1 base and J by 4 bases, and 19 bases separated the two germline ends. The CDR3 has 17 residues. The CDR3 is CASSELTGTAGGTEAFF. CDR3 DNA: TGTGCCAGCAGTGAATTGACAGGTACCGCAGGAGGCACTGAAGCTTTCTTT. Full variable domain (missing parts from reference TRBV25-1 and TRBJ1-1): EADIYQTPRYLVIGTGKKITLECSQTMGHDKMYWYQQDPGMELHLIHYSYGVNSTEKGDLSSESTVSRIRTEHFPLTLESARPSHTSQYLCASSELTGTAGGTEAFFGQGTRLTVV.

The rearrangement uses TRBV7-8 and TRBJ1-1; a possible D gene is TRBD1 (6 bases). Per the germline V gene, CDR1 is SGHVS and CDR2 is FQNEAQ. The V gene lost 6 bases and the J gene lost 0 bases, with 11 bases spanning the gap. CDR3 size: 14 residues. CDR3 DNA sequence: TGTGCCAGCAGGCGGACAGCCCTGAACACTGAAGCTTTCTTT. Its translation: CASRRTALNTEAFF.

This sequence joins TRBV2 and TRBJ2-7, with 8 positions matching TRBD1. The V gene's germline CDR1 is SNHLY and CDR2 FYNNEI. After removal of 11 bases from V and 1 base from J, the junction contained 7 bases not matched to a gene. The CDR3 runs 13 residues. CDR3 nucleotides: TGTGCCGGCTACGACAGGGGTTCCTACGAGCAGTACTTC. Its protein is CAGYDRGSYEQYF.

The CDR3 nucleotides read TGCGCCAGTAGGGAAGGACGGATTAACTATGGCTACACCTTC. It encodes CASREGRINYGYTF. V gene TRBV5-1 combines with J gene TRBJ1-2, with no clear D. CDR1 and CDR2 from the germline V gene are SGHRS and YFSETQ. There are 14 residues in the CDR3. The ends were cut back, 8 bases at V and 1 base at J, with 15 bases in the middle.

With respect to this clone: This CDR3 is also generated by other DNA sequences in the sample. V and J are TRBV7-2 and TRBJ1-5; TRBD1 aligns across 8 bases. V was pared by 4 bases and J by 2 bases, with 4 bases of the junction left unmatched. Germline V gene data show CDR1 as SGHTA and CDR2 as FQGNSA. The CDR3 runs to 15 residues. CDR3 nucleotide sequence: TGTGCCAGCAGCTCTACAGGGGGTGGCAATCAGCCCCAGCATTTT. It specifies CASSSTGGGNQPQHF.

The chain employs TRBV19 and TRBJ1-5; the D gene is possibly TRBD1 (5 bases). CDR1 LNHDA and CDR2 SQIVND come from the germline V gene (reference sequence). This CDR3 contains 15 residues. V shed 3 bases and J shed 4 bases, with 13 bases lying between them. The CDR3 loop is CASSIIAGLNQPQHF. The CDR3 DNA reads TGTGCCAGTAGTATTATAGCAGGGTTGAATCAGCCCCAGCATTTT.

This chain connects TRBV7-3 to TRBJ1-2, with TRBD1 matching over 7 bases. The CDR3 has 13 amino acids. The V gene end was trimmed by 4 bases and the J gene end by 13 bases; junction bases not matched to a gene: 12. Germline CDR1 reads SGHTA; CDR2 reads FQGTGA. In DNA form, the CDR3 reads TGTGCCAGCAGCTCCATACCGACAGGGAATATCACCTTC. Amino acid sequence: CASSSIPTGNITF.

The V and J genes are TRBV6-1 and TRBJ1-1; possible D gene TRBD1, 6 bases. The V and J ends lost 4 bases and 3 bases respectively, with 9 bases between them. The CDR3 runs 13 residues. Germline CDR1 MNHNS, CDR2 SASEGT. The CDR3 DNA sequence: TGTGCCAGCAGTGGGGGGCCAGACACTGAAGCTTTCTTT. This sequence encodes CASSGGPDTEAFF.

The chain employs TRBV4-3 and TRBJ1-6; TRBD1 is a possible D gene (6 bases). CDR3 size: 16 residues. Germline V CDR1 and CDR2: LGHNA, YSLEER. V was clipped by 0 bases and J by 7 bases, with 13 bases between them. The CDR3 DNA reads as TGCGCCAGCAGCCAAGATCTAACAGGGTGGAATTCACCCCTCCACTTT. Translation: CASSQDLTGWNSPLHF.

The V gene is TRBV7-9, the J gene TRBJ1-4; 7 nucleotides agree with TRBD1. Per germline, CDR1 SEHNR and CDR2 FQNEAQ (reference sequence). V was pared by 2 bases and J by 8 bases, with 8 bases of the junction left unmatched. The CDR3 runs 15 residues. The chain's CDR3 is CASSLMTGTGEKLFF. The CDR3 DNA reads as TGTGCCAGCAGCTTAATGACAGGGACCGGGGAAAAACTGTTTTTT.

The chain carries TRBV7-6 and TRBJ2-3; D call uncertain. This CDR3 is built from 14 residues. V was trimmed by 5 bases and J by 2 bases, leaving 11 bases between them. Germline CDR1 is SGHVS and CDR2 is FNYEAQ. DNA of the CDR3: TGTGCCAGCAGCCACCACTTCAACACAGATACGCAGTATTTT. Its translation: CASSHHFNTDTQYF.

The V and J genes are TRBV9 and TRBJ1-3; no firm D call. This CDR3 has 16 residues. Looked up from germline, CDR1 is SGDLS and CDR2 is YYNGEE. Trimming removed 0 bases at V and 4 bases at J, with 14 bases between. The CDR3 DNA reads as TGTGCCAGCAGCGTAGCGCTCTTGAGGGCCGGAAACACCATATATTTT. It is translated as CASSVALLRAGNTIYF.

The V call is TRBV7-2, the J call TRBJ1-3; the match to TRBD1 covers 8 bases. CDR3 length: 14 residues. The germline CDR1 and CDR2 sequences are SGHTA and FQGNSA. The ends lost 5 bases at V and 4 bases at J; junction bases unmatched: 4. CDR3 amino acids: CASSTRDRGNTIYF. CDR3 sequence (DNA): TGTGCCAGCAGCACCCGGGACAGGGGAAACACCATATATTTT.

The rearrangement uses TRBV7-9 and TRBJ2-2; 7 nucleotides align to TRBD1. The V segment lost 10 bases and the J segment 0 bases; nucleotides outside the gene matches: 5. This CDR3 spans 14 amino acids. Germline values: CDR1 SEHNR, CDR2 FQNEAQ (reference sequence). Written as DNA, the CDR3 is TGTGCCATAACCGGGACAGCGAACACCGGGGAGCTGTTTTTT. Protein sequence: CAITGTANTGELFF.

The J gene is TRBJ2-1, the V gene TRBV6-5; D is possibly TRBD2 (5 bases). V was trimmed by 8 bases and J by 4 bases, leaving 15 bases between them. The CDR3 spans 14 residues. Germline lookup yields CDR1 MNHEY and CDR2 SVGAGI. Here the CDR3 reads CASARNAGYNEQFF. CDR3 coding DNA: TGTGCCAGCGCCAGAAACGCGGGTTACAATGAGCAGTTCTTC.

The chain is built from TRBV7-9 and TRBJ2-7, with TRBD1 as a possible D gene (5 bases). The V gene lost 3 bases and the J gene lost 3 bases, with 12 bases spanning the gap. Germline values: CDR1 SEHNR, CDR2 FQNEAQ (reference sequence). This CDR3 has 14 residues. The CDR3 loop is CASSFGQGNYEQYF. CDR3 sequence (DNA): TGTGCCAGCAGCTTTGGCCAGGGAAACTACGAGCAGTACTTC.

This chain joins TRBV7-3 and TRBJ2-5, with D perhaps TRBD2 (7 bases). The germline V gene has CDR1 SGHTA and CDR2 FQGTGA. The V end was cut by 5 bases, the J end by 5 bases, with 12 bases between. This CDR3 is 13 amino acids long. The CDR3 here is CASSPRGAETQYF. CDR3 nucleotides: TGTGCCAGCAGCCCCCGGGGGGCCGAGACCCAGTACTTC.